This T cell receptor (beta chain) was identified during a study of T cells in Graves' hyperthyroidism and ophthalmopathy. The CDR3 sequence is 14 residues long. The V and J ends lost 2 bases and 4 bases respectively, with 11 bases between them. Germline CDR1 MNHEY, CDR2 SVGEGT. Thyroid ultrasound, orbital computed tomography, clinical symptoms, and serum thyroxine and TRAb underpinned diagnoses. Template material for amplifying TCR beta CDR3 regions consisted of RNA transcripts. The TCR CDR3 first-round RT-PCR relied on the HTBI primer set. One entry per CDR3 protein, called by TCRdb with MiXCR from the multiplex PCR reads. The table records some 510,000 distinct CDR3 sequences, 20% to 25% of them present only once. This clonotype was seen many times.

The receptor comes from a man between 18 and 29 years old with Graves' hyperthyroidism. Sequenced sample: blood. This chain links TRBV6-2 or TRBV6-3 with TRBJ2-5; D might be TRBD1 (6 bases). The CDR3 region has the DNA TGTGCCAGCAGTTACGTGGGACACGGAGAGACCCAGTACTTC. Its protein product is CASSYVGHGETQYF.